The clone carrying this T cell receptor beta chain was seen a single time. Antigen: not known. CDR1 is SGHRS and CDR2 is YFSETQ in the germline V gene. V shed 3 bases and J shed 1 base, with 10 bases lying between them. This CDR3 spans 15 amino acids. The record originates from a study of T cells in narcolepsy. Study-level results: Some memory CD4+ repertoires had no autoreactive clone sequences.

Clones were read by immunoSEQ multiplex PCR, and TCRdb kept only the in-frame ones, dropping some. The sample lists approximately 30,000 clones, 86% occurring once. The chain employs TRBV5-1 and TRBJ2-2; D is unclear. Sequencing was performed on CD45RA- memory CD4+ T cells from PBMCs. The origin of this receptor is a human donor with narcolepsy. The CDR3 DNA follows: TGCGCCAGCAGCTCCCCGCAAGTGAACACCGGGGAGCTGTTTTTT. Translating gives CASSSPQVNTGELFF.